These 3 T cell receptor beta chains share one sample of origin, sequenced in a study of regulatory T cells in long-lasting Graves disease. Time point given: newly diagnosed GD, antithyroid drugs for less than 3 months. Following extraction of RNA from PBMCs, that RNA was used to make the TCR library. To make TCR beta libraries, researchers used iRepertoire HTBI primers and Arm-PCR of CDR3 regions. TCRdb analysed the multiplex PCR reads with MiXCR anew, one entry per CDR3 protein. Of 600,000 to 650,000 distinct CDR3 sequences listed, around 15% are singletons. These sequences were also reported in another study, on T cells in Graves' hyperthyroidism and ophthalmopathy.

This material consisted of peripheral blood mononuclear cells (PBMCs), taken at new diagnosis, from a patient treated with antithyroid drugs. These receptors originate from a woman under 40 with Graves disease.

This sequence joins TRBV5-6 and TRBJ2-1, with 9 positions matching TRBD2. The CDR3 runs 14 residues. Germline trimming cut 6 bases from V and 7 bases from J; bases unmatched to any gene: 8. The germline V gene encodes CDR1 SGHDT and CDR2 YYEEEE. Here the CDR3 DNA reads TGTGCCAGCAATGATGGGACTAGCAAGAATGAGCAGTTCTTC. Its translation is CASNDGTSKNEQFF. Combining the CDR3 with reference TRBV5-6 and TRBJ2-1 gives the whole variable domain DAGVTQSPTHLIKTRGQQVTLRCSPKSGHDTVSWYQQALGQGPQFIFQYYEEEERQRGNFPDRFSGHQFPNYSSELNVNALLLGDSALYLCASNDGTSKNEQFFGPGTRLTVL.

This clonotype was seen at least ten times. The chain recombines TRBV24-1 with TRBJ2-1, with 7 bases matching TRBD2. CDR1 is KGHDR, CDR2 SFDVKD, per germline. The CDR3 is 15 residues long. V lost 3 bases and J lost 6; bases outside the gene matches: 7. In nucleotides, the CDR3 is TGTGCCACCAGTGATGCGACGGGGACTACCAATGAGCAGTTCTTC. This encodes CATSDATGTTNEQFF.

The J gene is TRBJ2-6, the V gene TRBV7-3; weak D call: TRBD1 (8 bases). The CDR3 totals 17 residues. The germline V gene encodes CDR1 SGHTA and CDR2 FQGTGA. Trimming shortened V by 7 bases and J by 4 bases, and 20 bases separated the two germline ends. CDR3 DNA: TGTGCCAGCACCCCCAGGGGGCCCGGGGGGGGGGCCAACGTCCTGACTTTC. Encoded protein: CASTPRGPGGGANVLTF.